This TCR beta chain was profiled in a study of T cells in Graves' hyperthyroidism and ophthalmopathy. About the study: Pretreatment peripheral blood was obtained at initial diagnosis.

CDR1 and CDR2 (germline): SEHNR, FQNEAQ (reference sequence). CDR3 length: 14 residues. The V end was cut by 4 bases, the J end by 2 bases, with 9 bases between. Graves' hyperthyroidism was deemed stable absent ophthalmopathy progression within 18 months. A patient was excluded if there was uncontrolled infection, other autoimmune disease, pregnancy or lactation. A 10 ml volume of fresh peripheral blood provided the PBMCs. TCR beta CDR3 region amplification was performed from RNA transcripts. With the HTBI primer set, the TCR CDR3 went through a first round of RT-PCR. TCRdb reprocessed the multiplex PCR reads with MiXCR, giving one entry per CDR3 protein. In the table there are 800,000 or so distinct CDR3 sequences, around 39% of which are singletons.

The chain uses TRBV7-9 and TRBJ1-5; no definite D call. The sequenced material came from blood. This receptor was identified in a man younger than 35 with Graves' hyperthyroidism. The CDR3 DNA reads as TGTGCCAGCAGCTCCCAGGAGGGCAATCAGCCCCAGCATTTT. This sequence encodes CASSSQEGNQPQHF.